This passage covers 8 T cell receptor beta chains from one sample sequenced in a study of blood T cell repertoires in COVID-19. The protocol was immunoSEQ multiplex PCR, while the TCRdb copy is restricted to in-frame clones and leaves out a portion. The sample lists approximately 70,000 clones, around 82% seen once, with under 5% in the top ten. The material sequenced was peripheral blood. The receptors shown here come from a woman aged 55-70 years with acute or convalescent COVID-19.

V and J are TRBV7-9 and TRBJ2-3; 9 bases map to TRBD2. This CDR3 spans 14 amino acids. With 5 bases clipped from V and 1 base from J, the junction kept 1 base outside the gene matches. CDR1 is SEHNR and CDR2 is FQNEAQ in the germline V gene (reference sequence). The CDR3 DNA follows: TGTGCCAGCAGCGCTAGCGGGGGCACAGATACGCAGTATTTT. This encodes CASSASGGTDTQYF.

The chain couples TRBV7-7 to TRBJ2-5, with 9 nucleotides matching TRBD1. The CDR3 covers 15 residues. In germline, CDR1 is SSHAT, CDR2 FNYEAQ (reference sequence). V shed 4 bases and J 4 bases; nucleotides not matched to a gene: 7. The CDR3 loop reads CASSSGTGRVETQYF. The CDR3 DNA reads TGTGCCAGCAGCTCCGGGACAGGGAGAGTAGAGACCCAGTACTTC.

In this sample, this clone turned up once. The rearrangement uses TRBV19 and TRBJ1-5, with 11 bases identical to TRBD1. This CDR3 contains 15 residues. Germline V gene sequence: CDR1 LNHDA, CDR2 SQIVND (reference sequence). The junction had 2 bases not matched to a gene; V was cut back by 1 base and J by 6 bases. Here the CDR3 reads CASSIGTGGGQPQHF. The CDR3 DNA reads TGTGCCAGTAGTATAGGGACAGGGGGCGGTCAGCCCCAGCATTTT.

The V and J genes are TRBV7-2 and TRBJ2-1, with 11 positions matching TRBD2. CDR3 length equals 15 residues. Trimming cost V 0 bases and J 8 bases; bases outside gene matches: 3. CDR1 is SGHTA, CDR2 FQGNSA, per germline. The CDR3, as DNA: TGTGCCAGCAGCTTAGCTAGCGGGGGGGCGGATGAGCAGTTCTTC. Translated: CASSLASGGADEQFF.

The J gene is TRBJ1-6, the V gene TRBV19; D is ambiguous. The V and J ends lost 7 bases and 5 bases respectively, with 18 bases between them. The CDR3 spans 16 residues. Per germline, CDR1 LNHDA and CDR2 SQIVND (reference sequence). The CDR3 reads CASKAFTTGNNSPLHF. The CDR3 coding sequence is TGTGCCAGTAAGGCCTTCACTACCGGGAATAATTCACCCCTCCACTTT. The whole variable domain, filled in from reference TRBV19 and TRBJ1-6, reads DGGITQSPKYLFRKEGQNVTLSCEQNLNHDAMYWYRQDPGQGLRLIYYSQIVNDFQKGDIAEGYSVSREKKESFPLTVTSAQKNPTAFYLCASKAFTTGNNSPLHFGNGTRLTVT.

The rearrangement links TRBV29-1 to TRBJ2-1, with D hard to call. Germline assignment: CDR1 SQVTM and CDR2 ANQGSEA. With 3 bases removed from V and 2 bases from J, the gap between germline ends came to 8 bases. This CDR3 contains 13 residues. CDR3 DNA sequence: TGCAGCGTTGACAGAGGCACCTACAATGAGCAGTTCTTC. Translating gives CSVDRGTYNEQFF.

J is TRBJ1-5 and V is TRBV9; no firm D call. Germline V gene lookup returns CDR1 SGDLS and CDR2 YYNGEE. There are 17 residues in the CDR3. V was pared by 4 bases and J by 0 bases, with 17 bases between. CDR3 sequence (DNA): TGTGCCAGCAGCCCAATGGGAGGATCATATAGCAATCAGCCCCAGCATTTT. It encodes CASSPMGGSYSNQPQHF.

The chain uses TRBV4-1 and TRBJ1-4; TRBD1 is a possible D gene (5 bases). Germline V lookup: CDR1 MGHRA, CDR2 YSYEKL. Trimming pared 4 bases from V and 12 bases from J, leaving 21 bases between. This CDR3 spans 15 amino acids. The chain's CDR3 is CASSPVGAVAVELFF. For the CDR3, the DNA is TGCGCCAGCAGCCCTGTAGGGGCCGTTGCTGTCGAACTGTTTTTT.